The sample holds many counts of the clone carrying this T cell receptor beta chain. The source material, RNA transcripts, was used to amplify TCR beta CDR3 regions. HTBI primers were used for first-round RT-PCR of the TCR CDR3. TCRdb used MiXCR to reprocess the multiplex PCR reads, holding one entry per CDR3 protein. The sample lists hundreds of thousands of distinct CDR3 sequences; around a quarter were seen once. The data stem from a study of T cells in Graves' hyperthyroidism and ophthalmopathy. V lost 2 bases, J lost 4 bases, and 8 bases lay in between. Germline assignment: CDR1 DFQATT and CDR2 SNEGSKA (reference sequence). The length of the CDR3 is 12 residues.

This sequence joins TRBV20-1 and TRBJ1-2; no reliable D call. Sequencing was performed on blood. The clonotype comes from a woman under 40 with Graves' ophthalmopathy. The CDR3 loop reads CSARRQIYGYTF. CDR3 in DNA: TGCAGTGCTAGAAGGCAGATCTATGGCTACACCTTC.